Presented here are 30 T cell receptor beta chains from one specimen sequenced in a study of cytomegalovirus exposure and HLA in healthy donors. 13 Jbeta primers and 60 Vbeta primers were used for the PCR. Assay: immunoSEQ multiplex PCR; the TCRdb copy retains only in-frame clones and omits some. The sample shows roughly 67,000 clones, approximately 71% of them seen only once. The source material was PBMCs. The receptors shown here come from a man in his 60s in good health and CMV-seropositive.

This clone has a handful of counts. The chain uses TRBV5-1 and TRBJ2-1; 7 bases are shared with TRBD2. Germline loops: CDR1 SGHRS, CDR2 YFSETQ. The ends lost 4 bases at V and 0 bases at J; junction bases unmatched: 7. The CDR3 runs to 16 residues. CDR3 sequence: CASSLGGVYSYNEQFF. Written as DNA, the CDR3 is TGCGCCAGCAGCCTGGGGGGGGTTTACTCCTACAATGAGCAGTTCTTC.

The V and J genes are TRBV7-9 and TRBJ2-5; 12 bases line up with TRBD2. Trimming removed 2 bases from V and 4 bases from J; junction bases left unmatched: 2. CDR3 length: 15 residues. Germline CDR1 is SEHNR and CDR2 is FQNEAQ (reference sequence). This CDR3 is CASSLLAGGGETQYF. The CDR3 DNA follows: TGTGCCAGCAGCTTACTAGCGGGAGGGGGAGAGACCCAGTACTTC.

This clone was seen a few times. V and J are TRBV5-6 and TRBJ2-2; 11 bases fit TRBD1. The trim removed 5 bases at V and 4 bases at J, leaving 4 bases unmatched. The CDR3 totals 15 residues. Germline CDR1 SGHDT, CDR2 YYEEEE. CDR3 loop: CASRPGQGVTGELFF. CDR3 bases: TGTGCCAGCAGGCCGGGACAGGGGGTCACCGGGGAGCTGTTTTTT. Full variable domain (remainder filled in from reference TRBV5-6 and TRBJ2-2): DAGVTQSPTHLIKTRGQQVTLRCSPKSGHDTVSWYQQALGQGPQFIFQYYEEEERQRGNFPDRFSGHQFPNYSSELNVNALLLGDSALYLCASRPGQGVTGELFFGEGSRLTVL.

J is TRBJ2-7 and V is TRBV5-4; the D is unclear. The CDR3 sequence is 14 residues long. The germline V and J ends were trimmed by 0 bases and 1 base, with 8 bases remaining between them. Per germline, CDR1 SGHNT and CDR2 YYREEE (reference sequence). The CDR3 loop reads CASSLAKLSYEQYF. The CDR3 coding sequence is TGTGCCAGCAGCTTGGCCAAACTTTCCTACGAGCAGTACTTC.

The CDR3 nucleotides are TGTGCCAGCTCACCACGGAGACAGTTTATGGAGACCCAGTACTTC. This sequence encodes CASSPRRQFMETQYF. This chain links TRBV18 with TRBJ2-5; a weak D match, TRBD1 (5 bases). Germline V CDR1 and CDR2: KGHSH, LQKENI. V lost 1 base and J lost 5, with 14 bases in between. The CDR3 sequence is 15 residues long.

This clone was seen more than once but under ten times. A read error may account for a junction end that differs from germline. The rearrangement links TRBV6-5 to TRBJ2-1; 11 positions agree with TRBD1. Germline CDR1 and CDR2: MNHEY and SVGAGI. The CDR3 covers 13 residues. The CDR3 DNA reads TGTGCCAGCAGTCCGGGACAGGGGGTTCTTTGGATCTTC. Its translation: CASSPGQGVLWIF.

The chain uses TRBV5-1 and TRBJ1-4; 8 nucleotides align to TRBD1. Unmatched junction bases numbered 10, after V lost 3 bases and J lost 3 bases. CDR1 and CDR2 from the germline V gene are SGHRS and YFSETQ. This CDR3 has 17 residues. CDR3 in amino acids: CASSWGAGGSANEKLFF. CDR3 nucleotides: TGCGCCAGCAGCTGGGGGGCAGGGGGCTCGGCTAATGAAAAACTGTTTTTT. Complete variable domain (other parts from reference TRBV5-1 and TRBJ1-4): KAGVTQTPRYLIKTRGQQVTLSCSPISGHRSVSWYQQTPGQGLQFLFEYFSETQRNKGNFPGRFSGRQFSNSRSEMNVSTLELGDSALYLCASSWGAGGSANEKLFFGSGTQLSVL.

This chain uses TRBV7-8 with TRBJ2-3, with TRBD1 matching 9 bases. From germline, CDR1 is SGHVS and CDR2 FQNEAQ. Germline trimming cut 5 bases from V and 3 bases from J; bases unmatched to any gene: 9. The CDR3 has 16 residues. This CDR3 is CASSPYTDRGTDTQYF. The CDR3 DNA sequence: TGTGCCAGCAGCCCCTATACCGACAGGGGGACAGATACGCAGTATTTT.

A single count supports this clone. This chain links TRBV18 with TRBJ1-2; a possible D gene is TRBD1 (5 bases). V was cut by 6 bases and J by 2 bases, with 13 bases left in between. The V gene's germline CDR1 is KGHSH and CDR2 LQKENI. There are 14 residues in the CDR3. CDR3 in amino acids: CASSQRQQNYGYTF. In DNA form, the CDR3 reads TGTGCCAGCTCCCAGAGACAGCAAAACTATGGCTACACCTTC.

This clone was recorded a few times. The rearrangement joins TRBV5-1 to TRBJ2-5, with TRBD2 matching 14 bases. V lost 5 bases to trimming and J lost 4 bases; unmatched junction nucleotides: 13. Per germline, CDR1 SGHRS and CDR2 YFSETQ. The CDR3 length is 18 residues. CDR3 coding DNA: TGCGCCAGCAGTTCCAAAGCTCGACTAGCGGGGGGGGCAGAGACCCAGTACTTC. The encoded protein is CASSSKARLAGGAETQYF. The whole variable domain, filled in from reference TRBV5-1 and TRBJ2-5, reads KAGVTQTPRYLIKTRGQQVTLSCSPISGHRSVSWYQQTPGQGLQFLFEYFSETQRNKGNFPGRFSGRQFSNSRSEMNVSTLELGDSALYLCASSSKARLAGGAETQYFGPGTRLLVL.

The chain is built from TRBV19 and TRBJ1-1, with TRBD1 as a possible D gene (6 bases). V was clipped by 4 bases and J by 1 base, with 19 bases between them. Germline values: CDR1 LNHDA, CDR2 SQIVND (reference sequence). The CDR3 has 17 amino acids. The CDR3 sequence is CASSTRYERGWNTEAFF. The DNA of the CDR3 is TGTGCCAGTAGTACTCGCTACGAAAGGGGGTGGAACACTGAAGCTTTCTTT. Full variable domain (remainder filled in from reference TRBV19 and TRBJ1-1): DGGITQSPKYLFRKEGQNVTLSCEQNLNHDAMYWYRQDPGQGLRLIYYSQIVNDFQKGDIAEGYSVSREKKESFPLTVTSAQKNPTAFYLCASSTRYERGWNTEAFFGQGTRLTVV.

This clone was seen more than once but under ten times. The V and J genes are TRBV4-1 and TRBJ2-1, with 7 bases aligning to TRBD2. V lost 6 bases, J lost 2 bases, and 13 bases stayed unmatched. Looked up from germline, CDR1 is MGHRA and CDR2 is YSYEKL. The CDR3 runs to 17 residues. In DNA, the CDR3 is TGCGCCAGCAGTCGGGCGGGAGTCGTGATTACCTACAATGAGCAGTTCTTC. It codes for CASSRAGVVITYNEQFF.

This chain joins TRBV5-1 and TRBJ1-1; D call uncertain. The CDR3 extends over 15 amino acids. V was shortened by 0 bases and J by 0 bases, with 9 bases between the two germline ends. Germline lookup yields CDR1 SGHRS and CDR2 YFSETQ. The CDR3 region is CASSLEGGMNTEAFF. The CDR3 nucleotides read TGCGCCAGCAGCTTGGAAGGAGGCATGAACACTGAAGCTTTCTTT.

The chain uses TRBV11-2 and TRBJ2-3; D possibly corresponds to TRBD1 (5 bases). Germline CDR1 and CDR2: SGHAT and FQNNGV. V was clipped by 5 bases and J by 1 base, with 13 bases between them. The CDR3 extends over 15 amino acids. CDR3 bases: TGTGCCAGCAGCCCCCGGACACCCCGCACAGATACGCAGTATTTT. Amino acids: CASSPRTPRTDTQYF.

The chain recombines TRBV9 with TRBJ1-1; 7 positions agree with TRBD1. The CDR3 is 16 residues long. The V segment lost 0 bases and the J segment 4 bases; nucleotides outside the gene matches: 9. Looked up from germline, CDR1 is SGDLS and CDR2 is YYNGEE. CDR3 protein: CASSVDMGTVGTEAFF. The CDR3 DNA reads TGTGCCAGCAGCGTAGATATGGGGACAGTAGGCACTGAAGCTTTCTTT.

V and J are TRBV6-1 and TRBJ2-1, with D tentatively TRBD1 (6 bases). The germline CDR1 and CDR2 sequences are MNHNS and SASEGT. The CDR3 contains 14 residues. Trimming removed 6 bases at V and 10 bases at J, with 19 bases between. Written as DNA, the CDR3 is TGTGCCAGCAGGGGCAGGGGCCGCGGGTTCGAGCAGTTCTTC. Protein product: CASRGRGRGFEQFF.

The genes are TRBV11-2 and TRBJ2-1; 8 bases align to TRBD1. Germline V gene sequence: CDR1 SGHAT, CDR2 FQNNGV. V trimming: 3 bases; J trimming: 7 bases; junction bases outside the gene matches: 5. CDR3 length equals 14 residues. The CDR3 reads CASSFGQGRNEQFF. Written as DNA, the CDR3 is TGTGCCAGCAGCTTCGGACAGGGAAGGAATGAGCAGTTCTTC.

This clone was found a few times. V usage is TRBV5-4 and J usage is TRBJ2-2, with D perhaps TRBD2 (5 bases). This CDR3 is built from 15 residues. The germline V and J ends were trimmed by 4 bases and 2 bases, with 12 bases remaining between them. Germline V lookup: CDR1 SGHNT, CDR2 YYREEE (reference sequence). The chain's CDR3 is CASSPRGSNTGELFF. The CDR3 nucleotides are TGTGCCAGCAGCCCCCGGGGTTCTAACACCGGGGAGCTGTTTTTT.

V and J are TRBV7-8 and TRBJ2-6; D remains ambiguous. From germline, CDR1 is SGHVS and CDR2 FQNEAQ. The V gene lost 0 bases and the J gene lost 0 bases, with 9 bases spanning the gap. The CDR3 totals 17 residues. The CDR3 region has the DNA TGTGCCAGCAGCTTAGCTCTTCTTAGCTCTGGGGCCAACGTCCTGACTTTC. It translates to CASSLALLSSGANVLTF. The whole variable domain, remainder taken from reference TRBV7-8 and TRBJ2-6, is GAGVSQSPRYKVAKRGQDVALRCDPISGHVSLFWYQQALGQGPEFLTYFQNEAQLDKSGLPSDRFFAERPEGSVSTLKIQRTQQEDSAVYLCASSLALLSSGANVLTFGAGSRLTVL.

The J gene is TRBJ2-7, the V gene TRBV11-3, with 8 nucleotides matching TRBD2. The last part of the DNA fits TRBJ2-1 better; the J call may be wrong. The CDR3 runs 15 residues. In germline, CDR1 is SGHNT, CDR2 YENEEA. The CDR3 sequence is CASSFGLASYNEQFF. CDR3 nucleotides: TGTGCCAGCAGCTTTGGACTAGCCTCCTACAATGAGCAGTTCTTC.

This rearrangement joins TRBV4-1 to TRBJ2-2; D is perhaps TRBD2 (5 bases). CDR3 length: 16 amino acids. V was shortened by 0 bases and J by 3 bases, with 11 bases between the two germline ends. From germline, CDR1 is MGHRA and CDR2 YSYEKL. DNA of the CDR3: TGCGCCAGCAGCCAAGATGAGGGCTCCTACACCGGGGAGCTGTTTTTT. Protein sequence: CASSQDEGSYTGELFF.

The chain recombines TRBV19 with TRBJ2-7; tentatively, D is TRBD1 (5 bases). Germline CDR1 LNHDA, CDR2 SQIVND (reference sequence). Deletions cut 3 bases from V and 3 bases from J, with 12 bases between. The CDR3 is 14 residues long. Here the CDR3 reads CASSMSRGNYEQYF. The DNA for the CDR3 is TGTGCCAGTAGTATGAGTAGGGGAAACTACGAGCAGTACTTC.

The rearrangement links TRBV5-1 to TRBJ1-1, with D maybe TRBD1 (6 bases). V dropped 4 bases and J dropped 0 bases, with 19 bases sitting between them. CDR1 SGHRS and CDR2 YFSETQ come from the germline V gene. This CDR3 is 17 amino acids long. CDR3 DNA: TGCGCCAGCAGCAGGGCCGGGGACACGGGGTTGAACACTGAAGCTTTCTTT. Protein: CASSRAGDTGLNTEAFF. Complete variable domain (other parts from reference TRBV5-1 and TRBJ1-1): KAGVTQTPRYLIKTRGQQVTLSCSPISGHRSVSWYQQTPGQGLQFLFEYFSETQRNKGNFPGRFSGRQFSNSRSEMNVSTLELGDSALYLCASSRAGDTGLNTEAFFGQGTRLTVV.

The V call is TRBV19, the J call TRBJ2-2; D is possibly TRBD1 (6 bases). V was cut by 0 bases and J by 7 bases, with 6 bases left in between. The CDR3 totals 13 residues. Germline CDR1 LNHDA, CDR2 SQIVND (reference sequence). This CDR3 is CASSIEGGGELFF. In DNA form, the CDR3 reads TGTGCCAGTAGTATAGAAGGGGGCGGGGAGCTGTTTTTT.

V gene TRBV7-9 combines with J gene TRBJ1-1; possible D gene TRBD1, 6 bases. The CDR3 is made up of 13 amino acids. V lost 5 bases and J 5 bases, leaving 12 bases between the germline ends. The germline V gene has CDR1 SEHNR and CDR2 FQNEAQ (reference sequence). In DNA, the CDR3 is TGTGCCAGCAGCCGTTCGAGGGGGACTGAAGCTTTCTTT. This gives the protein CASSRSRGTEAFF.

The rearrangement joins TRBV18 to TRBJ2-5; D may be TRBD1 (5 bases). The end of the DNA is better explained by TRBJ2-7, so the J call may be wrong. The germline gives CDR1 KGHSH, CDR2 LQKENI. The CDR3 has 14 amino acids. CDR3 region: CASSPPQGTYEQYF. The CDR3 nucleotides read TGTGCCAGCTCACCACCGCAGGGTACCTACGAGCAGTACTTC.

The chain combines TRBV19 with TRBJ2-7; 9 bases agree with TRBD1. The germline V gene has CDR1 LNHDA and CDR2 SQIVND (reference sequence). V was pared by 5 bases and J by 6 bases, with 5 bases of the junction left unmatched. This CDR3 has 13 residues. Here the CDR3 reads CASSSGTGREQYF. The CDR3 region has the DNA TGTGCCAGTAGTTCCGGGACAGGGCGCGAGCAGTACTTC.

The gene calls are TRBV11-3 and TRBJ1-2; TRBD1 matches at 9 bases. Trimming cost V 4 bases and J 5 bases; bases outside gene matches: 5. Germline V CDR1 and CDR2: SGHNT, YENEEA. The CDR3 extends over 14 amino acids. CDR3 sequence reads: CASSSRTGDYGYTF. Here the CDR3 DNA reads TGTGCCAGCAGCTCACGGACAGGGGATTATGGCTACACCTTC.

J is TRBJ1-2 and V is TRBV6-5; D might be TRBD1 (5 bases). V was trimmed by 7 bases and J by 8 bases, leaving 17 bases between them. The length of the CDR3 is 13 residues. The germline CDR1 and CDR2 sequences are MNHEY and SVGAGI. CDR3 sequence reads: CASTPPGGSGYTF. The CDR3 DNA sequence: TGTGCCAGCACTCCACCCGGGGGTAGCGGCTACACCTTC.

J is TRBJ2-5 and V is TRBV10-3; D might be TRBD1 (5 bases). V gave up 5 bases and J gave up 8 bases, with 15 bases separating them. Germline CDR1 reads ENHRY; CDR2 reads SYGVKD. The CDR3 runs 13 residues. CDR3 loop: CAISKTDKRTQYF. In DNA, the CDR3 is TGTGCCATCAGTAAGACGGACAAGAGAACCCAGTACTTC.